A single T cell receptor (beta chain) is shown here with its context. In the authors' methods: Amplification from reference gene primers served as the basis for estimated nucleated cell counts. The data were produced by immunoSEQ multiplex PCR, yet TCRdb's version contains in-frame clones alone and is incomplete. V and J calls and clone size are copied from that table; D and trimming were computed from the DNA. The repertoire holds 370,000 or so clones, approximately 80% seen once, with more than 0.85% in the top ten. This CDR3 contains 18 residues. The V gene's germline CDR1 is SGHTA and CDR2 FQGNSA. Trimming removed 3 bases from V and 4 bases from J; junction bases left unmatched: 17. The data stem from a study of blood T cell repertoires in COVID-19. At the level of the study: From the United States, Italy and Spain came samples of acute and convalescent COVID-19. The cDNA or gDNA used as material had been derived from T cells, B-cell-depleted T cells, or PBMCs.

The sequenced sample consisted of peripheral blood. The TCR originated in a human donor with acute or convalescent COVID-19. The donor label of this sample is uncertain. The chain combines TRBV7-2 with TRBJ2-7, with 8 nucleotides matching TRBD2. This CDR3 reads CASSFPGHIGTSRYEQYF. CDR3 coding DNA: TGTGCCAGCAGCTTTCCAGGGCATATCGGGACTAGTAGATACGAGCAGTACTTC.